Here is one TCR beta chain with its context. The antigen is unknown. This sample was taken from a study of OX40 agonist ivuxolimab in advanced cancers. On the study more broadly: Patients were given ivuxolimab, an antibody that agonizes OX40 (CD134). Of mixed ages from about 23 to 90 and averaging roughly 66 years, the group was just under 85% male. Among those treated, three patients had partial responses, one with hepatocellular carcinoma and two with cutaneous melanoma. Study observations and caveats: Part of the nonresponder group also had normalized T-cell clonal expansion that was low.

Profiled with immunoSEQ multiplex PCR; TCRdb holds only in-frame clones, not every one. The data hold roughly 100,000 clones, with 90% to 95% observed a single time. The V gene lost 2 bases and the J gene lost 0 bases, with 8 bases spanning the gap. The CDR3 runs 14 residues. Germline V gene data show CDR1 as SGDLS and CDR2 as YYNGEE. This rearrangement joins TRBV9 to TRBJ1-2; D not resolved. Material: CD4+ or CD8+ T cells sorted from blood, obtained in a trial of the OX40 agonist ivuxolimab. This TCR derives from an adult with an advanced solid tumor such as melanoma, head and neck, liver or kidney cancer. CDR3 sequence reads: CASSVSAANYGYTF. The CDR3 nucleotides are TGTGCCAGCAGCGTGTCAGCTGCTAACTATGGCTACACCTTC.